A selection of T cell receptor beta chains follows, all from one sample in a study of shared T cell receptors in the human thymus. The repertoire was sequenced with immunoSEQ multiplex PCR; TCRdb's copy has only in-frame clones and lacks some. The sample consists of hundreds of thousands of clones, 70% to 80% of them appearing once. The data also belong to a second study, concerning human thymus T cells.

Specimen: thymocytes. The source of these receptors is a boy under two years old with a congenital heart defect. Both conserved end residues are part of each CDR3. Each record gives: CDR3 length, D gene, V gene, clone size, J gene, CDR3 protein, CDR3 DNA. A D gene is named only where the DNA matches it firmly. Not all rows give a size; the values are once, few, many and, for expanded clones, a class.

15	.	TRBV28	few	TRBJ1-5	CASSDYIDSSQPQHF	TGTGCCAGCAGTGATTACATAGATAGCAGTCAGCCCCAGCATTTT
14	.	TRBV4-1	.	TRBJ2-5	CASSPGSRQETQYF	TGCGCCAGCAGCCCCGGTAGCCGTCAAGAGACCCAGTACTTC
16	.	TRBV21-1	.	TRBJ2-7	CASSKEAGWGTYEQYF	TGTGCCAGCAGCAAAGAGGCGGGGTGGGGAACCTACGAGCAGTACTTC
14	TRBD1	TRBV30	.	TRBJ2-1	CAWSNRGSYNEQFF	TGTGCCTGGAGTAACAGGGGGTCCTACAATGAGCAGTTCTTC
12	.	TRBV7-9	.	TRBJ1-5	CASSNPNQPQHF	TGTGCCAGCAGCAATCCTAATCAACCCCAGCATTTT
13	.	TRBV6-6	few	TRBJ1-6	CASINGGFSPLHF	TGTGCCAGCATTAACGGGGGTTTTTCACCCCTCCACTTT
14	.	TRBV25-1	.	TRBJ2-5	CASSGQKYQETQYF	TGTGCCAGCAGTGGCCAGAAGTACCAAGAGACCCAGTACTTC
14	.	TRBV27	few	TRBJ2-2	CASSWDNIYGELFF	TGTGCCAGCAGTTGGGACAATATTTACGGGGAGCTGTTTTTT
14	.	TRBV4-3	.	TRBJ1-1	CASSHFYSGAEAFF	TGCGCCAGCAGCCATTTTTACAGCGGGGCTGAAGCTTTCTTT
15	.	TRBV10-3	.	TRBJ1-5	CAISAGGYSNQPQHF	TGTGCCATCAGTGCGGGGGGGTATAGCAATCAGCCCCAGCATTTT
16	.	TRBV14	.	TRBJ1-3	CASSQARRSSGNTIYF	TGTGCCAGCAGCCAAGCGCGACGGAGCTCTGGAAACACCATATATTTT
15	TRBD2	TRBV28	.	TRBJ2-7	CASSLLERGGYEQYF	TGTGCCAGCAGTTTATTGGAGCGGGGCGGCTACGAGCAGTACTTC
14	.	TRBV10-3	.	TRBJ1-2	CAISESSDGGGYTF	TGTGCCATCAGTGAGTCGAGTGACGGCGGGGGCTACACCTTC
14	TRBD1	TRBV27	.	TRBJ1-1	CASSPDRGGPEAFF	TGTGCCAGCAGTCCGGACAGGGGGGGGCCTGAAGCTTTCTTT
18	.	TRBV4-2	.	TRBJ2-3	CASRQEPGDHWRADTQYF	TGTGCCAGCAGACAAGAACCCGGCGACCACTGGAGGGCAGATACGCAGTATTTT
14	.	TRBV11-3	.	TRBJ1-1	CASSRGSANTEAFF	TGTGCCAGCAGTCGGGGGTCCGCGAACACTGAAGCTTTCTTT
14	.	TRBV29-1	.	TRBJ2-3	CSATGRTSTDTQYF	TGCAGCGCGACAGGCAGGACTAGCACAGATACGCAGTATTTT
10	.	TRBV20-1	.	TRBJ2-5	CSAGGETQYF	TGCAGTGCAGGCGGAGAGACCCAGTACTTC
15	.	TRBV5-6	.	TRBJ2-5	CASSLGGHYQETQYF	TGTGCCAGCAGCTTGGGGGGACATTACCAAGAGACCCAGTACTTC
17	TRBD2	TRBV2	.	TRBJ2-1	CASSSQPLAGGYNEQFF	TGTGCCAGCAGTTCACAGCCCCTAGCGGGAGGGTACAATGAGCAGTTCTTC
19	.	TRBV4-3	.	TRBJ2-3	CASSQDRVGSAHSADTQYF	TGCGCCAGCAGCCAAGATCGGGTCGGTAGCGCTCACTCGGCAGATACGCAGTATTTT
14	.	TRBV4-3	.	TRBJ1-2	CASSQDRRAYGYTF	TGCGCCAGCAGCCAAGATCGGCGGGCATATGGCTACACCTTC
12	TRBD1	TRBV29-1	once	TRBJ1-4	CSAGQVNEKLFF	TGCAGCGCGGGACAGGTTAATGAAAAACTGTTTTTT
18	TRBD2	TRBV5-6	.	TRBJ2-3	CASSNGLAGGKGTDTQYF	TGTGCCAGCAGCAACGGACTAGCGGGAGGAAAGGGCACAGATACGCAGTATTTT
13	.	TRBV5-6	.	TRBJ1-2	CASSLRSGVGYTF	TGTGCCAGCAGCCTCCGATCAGGGGTCGGCTACACCTTC
14	.	TRBV7-9	.	TRBJ1-1	CASSLKGPDTEAFF	TGTGCCAGCAGCTTAAAGGGGCCGGACACTGAAGCTTTCTTT
14	TRBD1	TRBV13	.	TRBJ1-2	CASSHGQGASGYTF	TGTGCCAGCAGCCACGGACAGGGGGCTAGTGGCTACACCTTC
10	.	TRBV6-8	.	TRBJ1-2	CASKALSYTF	TGTGCCAGCAAAGCATTAAGCTACACCTTC
15	.	TRBV7-9	.	TRBJ2-2	CASSSEGGNTGELFF	TGTGCCAGCAGCTCAGAGGGAGGGAACACCGGGGAGCTGTTTTTT
19	TRBD2	TRBV12-5	.	TRBJ2-2	CASGPDLRPAGGLVGELFF	TGTGCTAGTGGACCGGACCTCAGACCAGCGGGAGGCCTAGTTGGGGAGCTGTTTTTT
15	TRBD1	TRBV9	.	TRBJ1-4	CASSEGGQADEKLFF	TGTGCCAGCAGCGAGGGAGGACAGGCGGATGAAAAACTGTTTTTT
18	TRBD2	TRBV25-1	.	TRBJ2-7	CASSDLTPGGRSSYEQYF	TGTGCCAGCAGTGATCTTACGCCGGGGGGGAGGTCCTCCTACGAGCAGTACTTC
15	TRBD1	TRBV5-8	.	TRBJ2-2	CASSGTTGLGGELFF	TGTGCCAGCAGCGGAACGACAGGGTTGGGCGGGGAGCTGTTTTTT